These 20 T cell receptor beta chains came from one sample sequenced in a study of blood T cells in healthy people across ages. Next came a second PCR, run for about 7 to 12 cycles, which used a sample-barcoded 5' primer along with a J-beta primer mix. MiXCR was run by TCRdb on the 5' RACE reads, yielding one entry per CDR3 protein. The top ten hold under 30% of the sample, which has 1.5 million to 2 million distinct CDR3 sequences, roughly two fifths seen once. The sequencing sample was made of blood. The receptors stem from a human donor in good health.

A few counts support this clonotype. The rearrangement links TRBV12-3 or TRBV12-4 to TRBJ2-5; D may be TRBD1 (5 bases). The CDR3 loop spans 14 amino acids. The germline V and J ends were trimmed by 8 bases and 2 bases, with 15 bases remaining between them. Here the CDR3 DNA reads TGTGCCAGCCGACCTTCGAAGGGGCAAGAGACCCAGTACTTC. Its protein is CASRPSKGQETQYF.

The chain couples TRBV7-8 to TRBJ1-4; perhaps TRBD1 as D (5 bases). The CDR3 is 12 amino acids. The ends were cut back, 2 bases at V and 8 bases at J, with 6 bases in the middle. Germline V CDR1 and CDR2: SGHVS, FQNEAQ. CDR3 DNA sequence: TGTGCCAGCAGCTTAAACAGGGAAAAACTGTTTTTT. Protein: CASSLNREKLFF.

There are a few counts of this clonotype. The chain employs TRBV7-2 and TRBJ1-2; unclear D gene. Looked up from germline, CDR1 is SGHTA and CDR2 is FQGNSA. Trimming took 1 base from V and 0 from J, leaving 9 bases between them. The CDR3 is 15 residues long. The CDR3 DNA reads TGTGCCAGCAGCTTAGAATGGGAGGCTAACTATGGCTACACCTTC. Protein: CASSLEWEANYGYTF.

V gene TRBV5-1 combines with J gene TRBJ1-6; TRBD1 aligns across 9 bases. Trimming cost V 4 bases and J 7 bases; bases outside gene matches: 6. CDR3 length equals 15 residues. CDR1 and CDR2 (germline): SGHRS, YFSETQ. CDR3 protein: CASSTTGGRNSPLHF. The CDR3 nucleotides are TGCGCCAGCAGCACCACAGGGGGCAGGAATTCACCCCTCCACTTT.

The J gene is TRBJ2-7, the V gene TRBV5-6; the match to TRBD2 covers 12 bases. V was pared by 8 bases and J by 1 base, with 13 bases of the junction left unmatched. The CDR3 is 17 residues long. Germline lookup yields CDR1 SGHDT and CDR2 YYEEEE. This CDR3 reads CASSREPGLAGSYEQYF. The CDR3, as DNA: TGTGCCAGTAGCCGCGAACCAGGACTAGCGGGGTCCTACGAGCAGTACTTC.

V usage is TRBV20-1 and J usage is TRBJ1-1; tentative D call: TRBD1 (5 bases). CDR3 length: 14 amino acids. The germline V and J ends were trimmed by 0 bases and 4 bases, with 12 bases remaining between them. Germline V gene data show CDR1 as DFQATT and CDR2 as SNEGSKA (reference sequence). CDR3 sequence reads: CSARDHRMSTEAFF. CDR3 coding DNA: TGCAGTGCTAGAGATCACAGGATGAGCACTGAAGCTTTCTTT.

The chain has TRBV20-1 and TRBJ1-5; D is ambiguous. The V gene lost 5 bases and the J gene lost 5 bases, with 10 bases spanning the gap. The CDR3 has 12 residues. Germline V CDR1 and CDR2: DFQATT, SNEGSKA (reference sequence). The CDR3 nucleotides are TGCAGTGCTTCGGACGCGGATCAGCCCCAGCATTTT. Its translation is CSASDADQPQHF.

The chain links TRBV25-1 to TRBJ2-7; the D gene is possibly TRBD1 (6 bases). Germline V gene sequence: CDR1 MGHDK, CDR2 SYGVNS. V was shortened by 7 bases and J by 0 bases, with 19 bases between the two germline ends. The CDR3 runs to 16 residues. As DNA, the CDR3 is TGTGCCAGCACTATTCCAGGGGACCCATCCTCCTACGAGCAGTACTTC. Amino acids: CASTIPGDPSSYEQYF.

CDR3 protein: CASSQVLSAYEQYF. The CDR3 region has the DNA TGTGCCAGCAGCCAAGTCCTAAGTGCTTACGAGCAGTACTTC. V usage is TRBV3-1 and J usage is TRBJ2-5, with D unclear. The J call may be incorrect, as the DNA end agrees better with TRBJ2-7. Germline V lookup: CDR1 LGHDT, CDR2 YNNKEL (reference sequence). The CDR3 is 14 amino acids.

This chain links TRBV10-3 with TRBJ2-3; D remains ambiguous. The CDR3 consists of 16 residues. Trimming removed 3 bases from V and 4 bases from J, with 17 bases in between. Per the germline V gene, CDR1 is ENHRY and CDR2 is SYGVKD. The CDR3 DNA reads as TGTGCCATCAGTGACGGGTCCGTGGGCTCCCCAGATACGCAGTATTTT. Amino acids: CAISDGSVGSPDTQYF.

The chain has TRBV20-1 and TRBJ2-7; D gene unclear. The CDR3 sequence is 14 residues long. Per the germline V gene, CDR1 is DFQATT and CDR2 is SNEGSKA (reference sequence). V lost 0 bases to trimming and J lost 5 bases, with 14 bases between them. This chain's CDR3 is CSARDGKGLNEQYF. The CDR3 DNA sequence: TGCAGTGCTAGAGATGGGAAAGGGCTAAACGAGCAGTACTTC.

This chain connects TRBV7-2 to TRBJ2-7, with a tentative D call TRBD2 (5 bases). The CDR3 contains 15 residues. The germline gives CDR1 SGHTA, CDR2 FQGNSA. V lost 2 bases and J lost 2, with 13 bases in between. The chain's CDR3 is CASSLSRGVPYEQYF. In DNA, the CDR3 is TGTGCCAGCAGCTTAAGTCGGGGAGTCCCCTACGAGCAGTACTTC.

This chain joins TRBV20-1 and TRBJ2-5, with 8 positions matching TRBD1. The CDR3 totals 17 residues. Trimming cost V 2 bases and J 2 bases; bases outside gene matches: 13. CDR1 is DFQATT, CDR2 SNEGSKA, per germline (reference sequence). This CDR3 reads CSARPPRGRGPQETQYF. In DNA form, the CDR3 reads TGCAGTGCTAGACCTCCTAGGGGCAGGGGGCCTCAAGAGACCCAGTACTTC.

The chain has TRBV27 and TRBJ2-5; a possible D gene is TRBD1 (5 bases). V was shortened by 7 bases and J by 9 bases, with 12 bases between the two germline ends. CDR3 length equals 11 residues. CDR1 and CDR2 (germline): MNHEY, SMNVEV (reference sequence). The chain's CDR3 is CASKYEGAQYF. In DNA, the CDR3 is TGTGCCAGCAAATATGAAGGGGCCCAGTACTTC.

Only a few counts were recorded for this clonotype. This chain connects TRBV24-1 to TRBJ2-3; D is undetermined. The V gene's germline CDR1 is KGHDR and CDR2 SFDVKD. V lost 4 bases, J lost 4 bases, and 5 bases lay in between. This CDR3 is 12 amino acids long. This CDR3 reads CATSDLADTQYF. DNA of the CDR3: TGTGCCACCAGTGACTTGGCAGATACGCAGTATTTT.

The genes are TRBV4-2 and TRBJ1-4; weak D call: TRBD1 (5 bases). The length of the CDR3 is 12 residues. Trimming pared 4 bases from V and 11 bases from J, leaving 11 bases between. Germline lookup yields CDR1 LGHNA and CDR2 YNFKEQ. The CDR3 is CASSLRPGKLFF. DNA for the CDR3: TGTGCCAGCAGCCTACGGCCAGGGAAACTGTTTTTT.

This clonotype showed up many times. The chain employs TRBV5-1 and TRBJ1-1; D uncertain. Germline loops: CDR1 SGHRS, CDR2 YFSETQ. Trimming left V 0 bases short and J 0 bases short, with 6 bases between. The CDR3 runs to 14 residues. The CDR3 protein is CASSLEVMNTEAFF. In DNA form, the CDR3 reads TGCGCCAGCAGCTTGGAGGTTATGAACACTGAAGCTTTCTTT.

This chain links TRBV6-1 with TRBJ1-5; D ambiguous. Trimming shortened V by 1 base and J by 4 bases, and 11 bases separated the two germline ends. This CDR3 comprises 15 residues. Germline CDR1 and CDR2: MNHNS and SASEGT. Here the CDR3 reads CASSEGTGPNQPQHF. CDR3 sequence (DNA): TGTGCCAGCAGTGAAGGGACGGGCCCAAATCAGCCCCAGCATTTT.

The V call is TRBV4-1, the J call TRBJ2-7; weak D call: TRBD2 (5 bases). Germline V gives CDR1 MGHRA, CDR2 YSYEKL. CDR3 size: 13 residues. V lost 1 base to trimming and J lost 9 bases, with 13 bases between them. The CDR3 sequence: CASSQGGAGGQYF. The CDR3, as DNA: TGCGCCAGCAGCCAAGGGGGAGCCGGAGGGCAGTACTTC.

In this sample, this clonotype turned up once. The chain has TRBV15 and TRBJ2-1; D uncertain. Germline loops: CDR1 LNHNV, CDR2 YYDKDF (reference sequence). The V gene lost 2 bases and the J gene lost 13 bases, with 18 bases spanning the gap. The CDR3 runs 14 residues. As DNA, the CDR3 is TGTGCCACCAGCAGAACCAACAGCCAAGAGACCCAGTTCTTC. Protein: CATSRTNSQETQFF.